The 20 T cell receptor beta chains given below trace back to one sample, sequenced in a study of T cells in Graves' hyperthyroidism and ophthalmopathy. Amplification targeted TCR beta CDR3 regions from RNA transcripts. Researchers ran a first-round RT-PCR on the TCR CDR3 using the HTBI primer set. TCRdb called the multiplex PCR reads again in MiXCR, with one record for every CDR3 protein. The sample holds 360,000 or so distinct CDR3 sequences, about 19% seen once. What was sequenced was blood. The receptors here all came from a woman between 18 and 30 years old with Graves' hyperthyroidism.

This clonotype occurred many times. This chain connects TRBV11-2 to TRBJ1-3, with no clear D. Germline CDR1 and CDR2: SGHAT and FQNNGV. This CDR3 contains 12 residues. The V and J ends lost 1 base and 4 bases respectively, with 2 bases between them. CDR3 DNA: TGTGCCAGCAGCTTAGTGGGAAACACCATATATTTT. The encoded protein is CASSLVGNTIYF.

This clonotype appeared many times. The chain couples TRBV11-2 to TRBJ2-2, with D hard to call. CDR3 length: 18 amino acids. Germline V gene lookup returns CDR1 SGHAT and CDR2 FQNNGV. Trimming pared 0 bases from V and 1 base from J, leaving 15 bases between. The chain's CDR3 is CASSLDELPAVNTGELFF. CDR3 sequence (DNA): TGTGCCAGCAGCTTAGATGAGCTCCCAGCCGTGAACACCGGGGAGCTGTTTTTT.

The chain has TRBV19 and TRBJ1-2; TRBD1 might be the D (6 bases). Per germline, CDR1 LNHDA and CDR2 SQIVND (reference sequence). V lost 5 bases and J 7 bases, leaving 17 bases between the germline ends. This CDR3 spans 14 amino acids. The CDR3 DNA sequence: TGTGCCAGTAGTGTGGGGGCGCTACTAGGTGGCTACACCTTC. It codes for CASSVGALLGGYTF.

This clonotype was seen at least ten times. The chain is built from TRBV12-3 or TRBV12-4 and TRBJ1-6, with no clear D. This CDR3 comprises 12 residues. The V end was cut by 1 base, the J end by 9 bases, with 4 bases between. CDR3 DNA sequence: TGTGCCAGCAGTTTAGGGCCTTCACCCCTCCACTTT. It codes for CASSLGPSPLHF.

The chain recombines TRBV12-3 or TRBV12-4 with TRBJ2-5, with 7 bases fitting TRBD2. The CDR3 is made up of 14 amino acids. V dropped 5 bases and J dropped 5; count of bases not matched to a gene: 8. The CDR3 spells CASSAGTIRETQYF. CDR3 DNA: TGTGCCAGCAGTGCGGGGACTATCAGGGAGACCCAGTACTTC.

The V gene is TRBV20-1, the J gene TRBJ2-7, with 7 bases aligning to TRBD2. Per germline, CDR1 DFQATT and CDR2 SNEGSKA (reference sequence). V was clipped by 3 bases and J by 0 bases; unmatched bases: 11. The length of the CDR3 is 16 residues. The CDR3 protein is CSARGQWGGGSYEQYF. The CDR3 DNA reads TGCAGTGCTAGGGGGCAGTGGGGGGGAGGCTCCTACGAGCAGTACTTC.

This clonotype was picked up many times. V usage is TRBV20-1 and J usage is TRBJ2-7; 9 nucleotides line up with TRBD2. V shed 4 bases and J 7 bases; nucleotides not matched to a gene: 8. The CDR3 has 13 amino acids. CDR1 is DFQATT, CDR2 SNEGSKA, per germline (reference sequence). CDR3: CSAKRGGAEEQYF. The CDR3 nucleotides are TGCAGTGCTAAACGCGGGGGGGCGGAAGAGCAGTACTTC.

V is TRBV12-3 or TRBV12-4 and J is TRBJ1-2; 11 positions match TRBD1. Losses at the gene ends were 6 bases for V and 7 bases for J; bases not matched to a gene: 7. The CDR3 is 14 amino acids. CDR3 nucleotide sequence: TGTGCCAGCAGAAGGACAGGGGGCATGGGTGGCTACACCTTC. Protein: CASRRTGGMGGYTF.

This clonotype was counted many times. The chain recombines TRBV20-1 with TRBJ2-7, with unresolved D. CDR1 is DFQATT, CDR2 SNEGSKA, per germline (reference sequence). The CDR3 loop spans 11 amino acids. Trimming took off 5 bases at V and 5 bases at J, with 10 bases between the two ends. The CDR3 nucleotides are TGCAGTGCTCCCCTGTGGGACGAGCAGTACTTC. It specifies CSAPLWDEQYF.

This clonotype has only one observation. CDR3 coding DNA: TGTGCCACCGGGGGGGAGGCGACCCAGTACTTC. Its protein product is CATGGEATQYF. The V gene is TRBV6-1, the J gene TRBJ2-5, with 8 bases matching TRBD2. The V gene end was trimmed by 10 bases and the J gene end by 7 bases; junction bases not matched to a gene: 5. The CDR3 covers 11 residues. Germline V lookup: CDR1 MNHNS, CDR2 SASEGT.

The CDR3 DNA reads as TGTGCCAGCAGCTCCCCCGGTGGGTTTATTGAGCAGTTCTTC. It translates to CASSSPGGFIEQFF. The genes are TRBV7-9 and TRBJ2-1, with D hard to call. This CDR3 contains 14 residues. Germline CDR1 is SEHNR and CDR2 is FQNEAQ (reference sequence). V gave up 4 bases and J gave up 9 bases, with 16 bases separating them. Combining the CDR3 with reference TRBV7-9 and TRBJ2-1 gives the whole variable domain DTGVSQNPRHKITKRGQNVTFRCDPISEHNRLYWYRQTLGQGPEFLTYFQNEAQLEKSRLLSDRFSAERPKGSFSTLEIQRTEQGDSAMYLCASSSPGGFIEQFFGPGTRLTVL.

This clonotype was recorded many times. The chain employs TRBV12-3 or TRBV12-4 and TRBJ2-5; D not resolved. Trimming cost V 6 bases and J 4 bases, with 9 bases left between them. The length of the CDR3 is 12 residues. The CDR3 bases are TGTGCCAGCAGCTTCTCACTAGAGACCCAGTACTTC. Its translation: CASSFSLETQYF.

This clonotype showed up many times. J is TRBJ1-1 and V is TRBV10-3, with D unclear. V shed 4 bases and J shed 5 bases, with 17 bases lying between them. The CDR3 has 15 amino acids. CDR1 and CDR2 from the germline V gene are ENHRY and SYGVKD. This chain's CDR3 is CAISGLGEGETEAFF. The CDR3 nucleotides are TGTGCCATCAGTGGCCTGGGAGAGGGAGAAACTGAAGCTTTCTTT.

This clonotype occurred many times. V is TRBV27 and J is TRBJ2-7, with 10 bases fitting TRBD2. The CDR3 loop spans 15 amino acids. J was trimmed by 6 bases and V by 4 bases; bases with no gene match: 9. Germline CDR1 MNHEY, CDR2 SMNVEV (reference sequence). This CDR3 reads CASSSTQRGGSEQYF. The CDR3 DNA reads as TGTGCCAGCAGTTCAACACAGCGGGGGGGTAGCGAGCAGTACTTC.

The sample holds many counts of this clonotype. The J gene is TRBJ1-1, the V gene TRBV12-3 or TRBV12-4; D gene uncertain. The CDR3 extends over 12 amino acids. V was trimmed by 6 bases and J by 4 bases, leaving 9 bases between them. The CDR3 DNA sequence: TGTGCCAGCAGCGATTCGTTCACTGAAGCTTTCTTT. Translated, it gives CASSDSFTEAFF.

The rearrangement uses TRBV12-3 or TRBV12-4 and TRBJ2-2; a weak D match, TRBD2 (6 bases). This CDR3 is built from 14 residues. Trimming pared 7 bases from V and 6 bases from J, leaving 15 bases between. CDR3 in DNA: TGTGCCAGCACCATCACCCCGGGGGCCGGGGAGCTGTTTTTT. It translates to CASTITPGAGELFF.

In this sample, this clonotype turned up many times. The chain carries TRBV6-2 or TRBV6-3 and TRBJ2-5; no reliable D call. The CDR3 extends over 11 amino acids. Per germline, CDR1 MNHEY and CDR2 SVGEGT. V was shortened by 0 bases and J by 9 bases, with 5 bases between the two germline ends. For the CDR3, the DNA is TGTGCCAGCAGTTACTCGCAGGCCCAGTACTTC. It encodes CASSYSQAQYF.

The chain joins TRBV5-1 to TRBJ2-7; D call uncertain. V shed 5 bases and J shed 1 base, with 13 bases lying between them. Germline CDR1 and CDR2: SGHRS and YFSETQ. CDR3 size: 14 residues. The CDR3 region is CASRPNLGSYEQYF. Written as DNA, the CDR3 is TGCGCCAGCAGGCCGAATTTGGGATCCTACGAGCAGTACTTC.

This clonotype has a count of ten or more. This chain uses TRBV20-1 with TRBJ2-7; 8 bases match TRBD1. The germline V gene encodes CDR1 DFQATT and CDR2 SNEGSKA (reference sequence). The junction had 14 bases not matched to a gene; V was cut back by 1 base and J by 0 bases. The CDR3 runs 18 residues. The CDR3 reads CSARARTGLIPTSYEQYF. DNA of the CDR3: TGCAGTGCTAGAGCTCGGACAGGGCTGATCCCCACCTCCTACGAGCAGTACTTC.

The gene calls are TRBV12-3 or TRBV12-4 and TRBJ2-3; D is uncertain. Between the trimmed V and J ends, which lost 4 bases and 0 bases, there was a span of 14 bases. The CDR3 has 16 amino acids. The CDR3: CASSSSLSNSTDTQYF. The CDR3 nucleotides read TGTGCCAGCAGTTCCTCCCTTTCGAACAGCACAGATACGCAGTATTTT.